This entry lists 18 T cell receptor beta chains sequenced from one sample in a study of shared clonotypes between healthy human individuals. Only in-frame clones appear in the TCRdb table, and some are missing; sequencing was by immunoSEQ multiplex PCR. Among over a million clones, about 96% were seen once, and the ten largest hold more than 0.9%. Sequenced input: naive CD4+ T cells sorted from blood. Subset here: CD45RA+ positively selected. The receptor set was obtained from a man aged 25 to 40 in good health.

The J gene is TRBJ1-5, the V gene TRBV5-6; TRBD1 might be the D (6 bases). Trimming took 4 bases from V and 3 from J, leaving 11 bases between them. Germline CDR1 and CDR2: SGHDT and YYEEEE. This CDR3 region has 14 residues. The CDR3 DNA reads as TGTGCCAGCAGCCTAACAGGGAACAATCAGCCCCAGCATTTT. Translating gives CASSLTGNNQPQHF. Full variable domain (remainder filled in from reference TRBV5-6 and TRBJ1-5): DAGVTQSPTHLIKTRGQQVTLRCSPKSGHDTVSWYQQALGQGPQFIFQYYEEEERQRGNFPDRFSGHQFPNYSSELNVNALLLGDSALYLCASSLTGNNQPQHFGDGTRLSIL.

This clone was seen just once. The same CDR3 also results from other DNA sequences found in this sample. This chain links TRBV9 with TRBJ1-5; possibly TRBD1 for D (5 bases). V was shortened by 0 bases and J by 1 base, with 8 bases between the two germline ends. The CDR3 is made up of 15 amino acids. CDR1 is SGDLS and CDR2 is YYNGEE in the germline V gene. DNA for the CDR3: TGTGCCAGCAGCGTAGACGGGGGGAGCAATCAGCCCCAGCATTTT. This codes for CASSVDGGSNQPQHF.

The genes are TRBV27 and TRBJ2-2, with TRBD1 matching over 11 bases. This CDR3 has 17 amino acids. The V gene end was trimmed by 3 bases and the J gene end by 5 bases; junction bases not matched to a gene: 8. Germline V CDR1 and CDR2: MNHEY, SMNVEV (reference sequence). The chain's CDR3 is CASSLGTGGMNTGELFF. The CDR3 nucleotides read TGTGCCAGCAGTTTGGGGACAGGGGGAATGAATACCGGGGAGCTGTTTTTT.

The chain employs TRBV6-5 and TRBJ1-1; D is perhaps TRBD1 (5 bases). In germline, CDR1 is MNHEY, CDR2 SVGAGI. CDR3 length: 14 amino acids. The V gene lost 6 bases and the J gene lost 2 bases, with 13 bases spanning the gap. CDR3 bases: TGTGCCAGCAGCACGGGGGGTACAAACACTGAAGCTTTCTTT. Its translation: CASSTGGTNTEAFF.

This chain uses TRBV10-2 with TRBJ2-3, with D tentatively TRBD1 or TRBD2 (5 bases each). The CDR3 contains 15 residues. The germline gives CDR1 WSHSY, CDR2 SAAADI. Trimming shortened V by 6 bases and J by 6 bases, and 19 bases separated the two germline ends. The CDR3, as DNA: TGCGCCAGCAGAGAGGGGCTAGTGGGAGCGGATACGCAGTATTTT. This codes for CASREGLVGADTQYF.

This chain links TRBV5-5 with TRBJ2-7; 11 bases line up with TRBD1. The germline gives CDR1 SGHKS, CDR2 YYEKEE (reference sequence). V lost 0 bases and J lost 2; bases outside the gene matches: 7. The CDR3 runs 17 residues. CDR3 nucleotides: TGTGCCAGCAGCTTGGTATCGTTGGGACAGGGGGCCTACGAGCAGTACTTC. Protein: CASSLVSLGQGAYEQYF.

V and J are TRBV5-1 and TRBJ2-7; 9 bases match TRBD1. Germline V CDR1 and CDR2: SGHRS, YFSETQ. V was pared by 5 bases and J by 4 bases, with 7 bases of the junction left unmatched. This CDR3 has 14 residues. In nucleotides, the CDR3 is TGCGCCAGCAGTGAAACAGGGGGCGTATACGAGCAGTACTTC. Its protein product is CASSETGGVYEQYF.

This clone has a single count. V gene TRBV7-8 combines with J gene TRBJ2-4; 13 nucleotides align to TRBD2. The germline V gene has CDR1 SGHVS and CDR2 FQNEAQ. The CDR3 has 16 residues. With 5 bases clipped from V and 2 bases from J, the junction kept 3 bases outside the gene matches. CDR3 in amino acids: CASSRGLAGTKNIQYF. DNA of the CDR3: TGTGCCAGCAGCCGGGGACTAGCGGGAACCAAAAACATTCAGTACTTC.

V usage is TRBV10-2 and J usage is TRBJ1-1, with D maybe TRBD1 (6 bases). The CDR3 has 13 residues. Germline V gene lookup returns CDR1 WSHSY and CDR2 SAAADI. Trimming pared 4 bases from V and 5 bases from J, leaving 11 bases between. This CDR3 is CASSAPQGTEAFF. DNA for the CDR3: TGCGCCAGCAGTGCCCCTCAGGGGACTGAAGCTTTCTTT.

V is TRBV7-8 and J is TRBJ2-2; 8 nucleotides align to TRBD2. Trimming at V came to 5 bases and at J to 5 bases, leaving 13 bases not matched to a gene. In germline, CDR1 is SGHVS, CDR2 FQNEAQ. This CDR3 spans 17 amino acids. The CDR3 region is CASSLGAPSGYTGELFF. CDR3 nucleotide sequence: TGTGCCAGCAGCCTCGGAGCGCCTAGCGGGTATACCGGGGAGCTGTTTTTT.

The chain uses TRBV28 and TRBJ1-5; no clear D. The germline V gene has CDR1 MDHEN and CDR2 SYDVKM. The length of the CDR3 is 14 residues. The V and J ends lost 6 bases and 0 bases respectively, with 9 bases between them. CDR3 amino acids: CASSRRNSNQPQHF. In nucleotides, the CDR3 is TGTGCCAGCAGCCGGAGGAATAGCAATCAGCCCCAGCATTTT.

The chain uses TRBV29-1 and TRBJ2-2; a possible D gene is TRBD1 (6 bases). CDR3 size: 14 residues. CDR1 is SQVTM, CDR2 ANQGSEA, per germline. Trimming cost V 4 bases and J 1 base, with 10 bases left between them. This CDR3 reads CSVALGQNTGELFF. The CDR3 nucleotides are TGCAGCGTTGCGCTGGGACAGAACACCGGGGAGCTGTTTTTT.

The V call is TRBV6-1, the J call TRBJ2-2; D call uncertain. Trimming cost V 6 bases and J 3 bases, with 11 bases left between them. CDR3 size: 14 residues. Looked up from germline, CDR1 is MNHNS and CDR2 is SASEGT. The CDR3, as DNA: TGTGCCAGCAGAGATGAACCATACACCGGGGAGCTGTTTTTT. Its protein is CASRDEPYTGELFF.

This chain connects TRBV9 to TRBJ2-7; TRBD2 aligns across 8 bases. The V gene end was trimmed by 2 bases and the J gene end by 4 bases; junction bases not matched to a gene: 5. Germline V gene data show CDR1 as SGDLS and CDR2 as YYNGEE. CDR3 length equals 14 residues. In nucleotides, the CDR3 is TGTGCCAGCAGCGTGAGCGGGAGCAGGTACGAGCAGTACTTC. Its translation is CASSVSGSRYEQYF.

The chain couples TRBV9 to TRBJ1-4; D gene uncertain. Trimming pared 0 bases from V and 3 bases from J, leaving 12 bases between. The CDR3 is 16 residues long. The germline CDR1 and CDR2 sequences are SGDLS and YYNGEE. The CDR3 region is CASSVAASAPNEKLFF. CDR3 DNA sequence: TGTGCCAGCAGCGTAGCTGCGTCGGCCCCTAATGAAAAACTGTTTTTT.

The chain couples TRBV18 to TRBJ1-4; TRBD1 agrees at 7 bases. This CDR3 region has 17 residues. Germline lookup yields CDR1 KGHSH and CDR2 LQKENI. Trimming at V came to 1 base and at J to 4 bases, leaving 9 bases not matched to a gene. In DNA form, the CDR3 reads TGTGCCAGCTCACCACAGACGGGGACAGAAATTAATGAAAAACTGTTTTTT. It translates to CASSPQTGTEINEKLFF.

The DNA of the CDR3 is TGTGCCAGCTCATGGGATTTGAACACTGAAGCTTTCTTT. The encoded protein is CASSWDLNTEAFF. The chain links TRBV18 to TRBJ1-1; no firm D call. The length of the CDR3 is 13 residues. The germline gives CDR1 KGHSH, CDR2 LQKENI. The V end was cut by 5 bases, the J end by 0 bases, with 7 bases between. Variable domain in full (rest from reference TRBV18 and TRBJ1-1): NAGVMQNPRHLVRRRGQEARLRCSPMKGHSHVYWYRQLPEEGLKFMVYLQKENIIDESGMPKERFSAEFPKEGPSILRIQQVVRGDSAAYFCASSWDLNTEAFFGQGTRLTVV.

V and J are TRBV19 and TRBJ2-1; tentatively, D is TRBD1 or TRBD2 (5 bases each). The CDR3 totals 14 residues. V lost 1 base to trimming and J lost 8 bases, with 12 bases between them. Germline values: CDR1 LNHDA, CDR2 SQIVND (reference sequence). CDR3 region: CASSIGGRVYEQFF. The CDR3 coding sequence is TGTGCCAGTAGTATAGGGGGGAGAGTCTATGAGCAGTTCTTC. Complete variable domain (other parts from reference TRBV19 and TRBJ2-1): DGGITQSPKYLFRKEGQNVTLSCEQNLNHDAMYWYRQDPGQGLRLIYYSQIVNDFQKGDIAEGYSVSREKKESFPLTVTSAQKNPTAFYLCASSIGGRVYEQFFGPGTRLTVL.